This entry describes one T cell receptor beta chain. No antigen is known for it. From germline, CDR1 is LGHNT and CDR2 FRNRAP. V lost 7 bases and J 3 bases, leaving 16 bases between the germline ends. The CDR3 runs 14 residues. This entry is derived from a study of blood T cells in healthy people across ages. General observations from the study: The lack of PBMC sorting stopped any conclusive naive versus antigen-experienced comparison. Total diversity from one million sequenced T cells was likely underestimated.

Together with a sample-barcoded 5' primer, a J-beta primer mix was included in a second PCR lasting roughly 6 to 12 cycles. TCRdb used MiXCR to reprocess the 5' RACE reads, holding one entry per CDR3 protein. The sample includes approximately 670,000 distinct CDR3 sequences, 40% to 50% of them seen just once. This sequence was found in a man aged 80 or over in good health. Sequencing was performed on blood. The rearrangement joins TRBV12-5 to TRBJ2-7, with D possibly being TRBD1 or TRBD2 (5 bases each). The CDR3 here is CASARDGLFYEQYF. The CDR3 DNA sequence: TGTGCTAGTGCTCGGGACGGACTTTTCTACGAGCAGTACTTC.